At least ten counts were recorded for the clone carrying this T cell receptor beta chain. Its antigen is undetermined. TCRdb passed the reads through MiXCR, listing each CDR3 protein once. The table has 200,000 to 300,000 distinct CDR3 sequences, around 13% seen once; the top ten hold roughly 8.9%. The data derive from a study of T cell repertoires in cytomegalovirus infection. Across the whole study: CMV infection and matching HLA type were both indicated by public TCR beta signatures. General study results and limits: Identification of carriers of CMV plus the relevant HLA was achieved through cumulative public TCR beta family frequency. Ex vivo responses were dominated by HLA-C-restricted CMV-specific TCR beta clonotypes.

Germline CDR1 SGHTA, CDR2 FQGNSA. The CDR3 has 16 residues. J was trimmed by 4 bases and V by 5 bases; bases with no gene match: 11. This receptor was taken from a human donor in good health (CMV status not recorded). Some clones in this sample may be carry-over from other donors' samples. Sequences were obtained from PBMCs. The chain carries TRBV7-2 and TRBJ1-5; 7 positions agree with TRBD1. DNA for the CDR3: TGTGCCAGCAGCGAAAACGACAGGGTCTCTAATCAGCCCCAGCATTTT. Its protein is CASSENDRVSNQPQHF.